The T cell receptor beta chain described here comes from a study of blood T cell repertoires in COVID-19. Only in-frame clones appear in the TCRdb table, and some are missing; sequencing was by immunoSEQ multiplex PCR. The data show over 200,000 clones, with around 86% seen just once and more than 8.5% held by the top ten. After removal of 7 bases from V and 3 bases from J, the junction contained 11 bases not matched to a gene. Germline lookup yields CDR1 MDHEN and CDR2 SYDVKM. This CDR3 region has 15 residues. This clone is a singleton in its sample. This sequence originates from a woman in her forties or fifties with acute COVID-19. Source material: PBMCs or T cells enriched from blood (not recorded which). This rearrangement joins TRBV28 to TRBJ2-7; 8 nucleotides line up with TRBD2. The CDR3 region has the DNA TGTGCCAGCAACTCCCAAGCTAGCGGGCACTACGAGCAGTACTTC. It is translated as CASNSQASGHYEQYF. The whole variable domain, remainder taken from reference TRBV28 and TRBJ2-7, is DVKVTQSSRYLVKRTGEKVFLECVQDMDHENMFWYRQDPGLGLRLIYFSYDVKMKEKGDIPEGYSVSREKKERFSLILESASTNQTSMYLCASNSQASGHYEQYFGPGTRLTVT.